This record concerns one TCR beta chain sequence. Antigen: not known. This sample stems from a study of T cell repertoires and HLA-DP antigens. Whole-study context: Average DNA input: approximately 240 ng for CD137+CD4+ sorts, roughly 1,100 ng pre-culture.

The V gene lost 1 base and the J gene lost 8 bases, with 11 bases spanning the gap. Germline CDR1 and CDR2: MGHDK and SYGVNS. This CDR3 spans 13 amino acids. TCRdb's copy holds only in-frame clones and misses some; the assay was immunoSEQ multiplex PCR. In the table there are about 110,000 clones, over 90% of which are singletons. The TCR originated in a woman in her late teens or twenties in good health and CMV-seronegative. The specimen sequenced was CD4+ T cells from PBMCs. The genes are TRBV25-1 and TRBJ1-2; D remains unclear. The CDR3 DNA reads TGTGCCAGCAGTGAATTAGGCCGAATGGGCTACACCTTC. This codes for CASSELGRMGYTF.